The TCR beta chain under discussion was sequenced for a study of cytomegalovirus exposure and HLA in healthy donors. Study background: In terms of ancestry, the Caucasian-associated cluster contained 80% to 90% of the roughly 400 genotyped donors.

The PCR had 60 Vbeta and 13 Jbeta primers. Here immunoSEQ multiplex PCR was the method, and the copy in TCRdb shows in-frame clones only, minus some. The table lists fewer than 250,000 clones, over 70% of them singletons. Regarding the study as a whole: Later on, a genetic analysis was performed. It linked a missense variant in DCLRE1C with V- and J-gene trimming of TCR beta. 164 TCR beta chains were listed as cytomegalovirus-associated. Among donors in an Asian-associated ancestry cluster, a later analysis reportedly found fewer N-insertions than the approximately 700-donor mean.

Comments on this clone: Its antigen is unidentified.

The CDR3 contains 14 residues. Germline V lookup: CDR1 MNHNY, CDR2 SVGAGI (reference sequence). With 6 bases clipped from V and 7 bases from J, the junction kept 8 bases outside the gene matches. This sequence joins TRBV6-6 and TRBJ1-4, with 7 bases identical to TRBD1. The sequence came from a boy aged 2-15 years in good health and CMV-seronegative. Sequences were obtained from PBMCs. Here the CDR3 reads CASRSGTVGEKLFF. The CDR3 DNA is TGTGCCAGCAGGTCAGGGACAGTCGGTGAAAAACTGTTTTTT.